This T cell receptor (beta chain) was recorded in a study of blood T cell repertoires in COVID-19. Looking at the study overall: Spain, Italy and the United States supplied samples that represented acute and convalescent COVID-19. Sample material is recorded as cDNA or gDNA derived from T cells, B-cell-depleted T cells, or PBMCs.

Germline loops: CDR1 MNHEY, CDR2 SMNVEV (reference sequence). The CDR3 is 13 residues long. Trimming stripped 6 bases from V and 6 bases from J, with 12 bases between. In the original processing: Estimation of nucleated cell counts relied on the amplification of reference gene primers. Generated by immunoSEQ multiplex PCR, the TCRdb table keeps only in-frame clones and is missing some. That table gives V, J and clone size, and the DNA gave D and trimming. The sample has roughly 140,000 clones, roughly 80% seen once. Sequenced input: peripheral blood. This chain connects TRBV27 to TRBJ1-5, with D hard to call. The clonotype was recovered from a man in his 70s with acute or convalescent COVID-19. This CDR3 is CASRPTGGQPQHF. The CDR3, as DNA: TGTGCCAGCAGGCCTACGGGTGGTCAGCCCCAGCATTTT.